One and the same sample provided the 10 T cell receptor beta chains below, sequenced in a study of CXCR3-negative and CXCR3-positive naive CD8 T cells. Whole-study results and caveats: When CXCR3-positive naive cells were set against CXCR3-negative naive cells, the former had more hydrophobic TRB CDR3s.

All TRB cDNA libraries came from 5' RACE performed with UMI labels. TCRdb reanalyzed the 5' RACE reads and collapses them to one entry per CDR3 protein, without DNA. This sample's table reports about 98,000 distinct CDR3 sequences. These receptors have no identified antigens. Sequencing was carried out using naive CXCR3+ CD8+ T cells from blood. Subset reported: CD45RO-CCR7+CD27+CD95- naive CD8+ T cells expressing CXCR3 (TNR3+). These receptors were collected from a human donor in good health. Some clones in this sample may be carry-over from other donors' samples.

The gene calls are TRBV7-2 and TRBJ1-6; the TCRdb D gene call, TRBD1, has no DNA to confirm it. CDR1 is SGHTA, CDR2 FQGNSA, per germline. The CDR3 is 19 residues long. Here the CDR3 reads CASSPAAITGVSSNSPLHF.

The CDR3 sequence is CASSQTRTGDAGYTF. The chain is built from TRBV28 and TRBJ1-2; the D gene TCRdb calls, TRBD1, cannot be checked with no DNA. The CDR3 runs 15 residues. Germline V gene lookup returns CDR1 MDHEN and CDR2 SYDVKM.

The chain has TRBV28 and TRBJ2-3. Germline-derived CDR1 and CDR2 are MDHEN and SYDVKM. This CDR3 region has 16 residues. The CDR3 sequence is CASSTIRDTSTDTQYF.

The chain links TRBV2 to TRBJ2-1; TCRdb picks TRBD1, but there is no DNA to check that call. The CDR3 is made up of 12 amino acids. Germline loops: CDR1 SNHLY, CDR2 FYNNEI. The CDR3 sequence is CASSGGRGEQFF.

The gene calls are TRBV5-6 and TRBJ1-1; TCRdb reports TRBD1, a call that lacks DNA to check it against. This CDR3 spans 14 amino acids. Germline CDR1 SGHDT, CDR2 YYEEEE. The CDR3 sequence: CASSLRQANTEAFF.

V and J are TRBV29-1 and TRBJ2-1; the TCRdb call, TRBD1, lacks DNA for checking. The CDR3 totals 13 residues. Per the germline V gene, CDR1 is SQVTM and CDR2 is ANQGSEA. CDR3 sequence: CSIRVPSYNEQFF.

The CDR3 spells CASRLSGGITYEQYF. The rearrangement links TRBV5-1 to TRBJ2-7; the D call from TCRdb, TRBD2, cannot be confirmed without DNA. The germline V gene encodes CDR1 SGHRS and CDR2 YFSETQ. The CDR3 consists of 15 residues.

The chain carries TRBV7-8 and TRBJ2-2; with no DNA, the TCRdb D assignment of TRBD2 cannot be verified. CDR1 SGHVS and CDR2 FQNEAQ come from the germline V gene. The CDR3 has 19 amino acids. CDR3 protein: CASSPPGLAGGPNTGELFF.

The chain joins TRBV5-6 to TRBJ2-5; TCRdb indicates TRBD2, and absent DNA this call remains unverified. Germline-derived CDR1 and CDR2 are SGHDT and YYEEEE. The CDR3 totals 15 residues. CDR3 residues: CASSLGAGGKETQYF.

CDR3: CASQGEGTLSNQPQHF. The chain employs TRBV6-2 or TRBV6-3 and TRBJ1-5. This CDR3 comprises 16 residues. Germline-derived CDR1 and CDR2 are MNHEY and SVGEGT.